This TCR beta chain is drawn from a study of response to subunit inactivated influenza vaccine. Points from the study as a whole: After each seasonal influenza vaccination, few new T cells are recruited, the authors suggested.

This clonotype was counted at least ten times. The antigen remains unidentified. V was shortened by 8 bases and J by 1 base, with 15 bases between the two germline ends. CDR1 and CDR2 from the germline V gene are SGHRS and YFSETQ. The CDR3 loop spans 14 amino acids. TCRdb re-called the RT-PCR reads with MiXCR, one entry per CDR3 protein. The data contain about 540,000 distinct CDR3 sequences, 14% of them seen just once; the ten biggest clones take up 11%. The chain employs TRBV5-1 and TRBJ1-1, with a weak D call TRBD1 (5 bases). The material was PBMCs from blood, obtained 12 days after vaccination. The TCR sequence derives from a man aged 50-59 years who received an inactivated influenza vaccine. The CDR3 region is CASHAGTPNTEAFF. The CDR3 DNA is TGCGCCAGTCATGCCGGGACGCCGAACACTGAAGCTTTCTTT.